A single sample is the source of the 6 T cell receptor beta chains below, sequenced in a study of blood T cells in healthy people across ages. A second PCR, run for about 7 to 11 cycles, used a sample-barcoded 5' primer plus a J-beta primer mix. TCRdb analysed the 5' RACE reads with MiXCR anew, one entry per CDR3 protein. Here the sample spans about 1.7 million distinct CDR3 sequences, roughly 28% being singletons. Sequencing input: blood. Every receptor here comes from a young woman in good health.

The sample holds many counts of this clonotype. The rearrangement links TRBV5-1 to TRBJ2-1; 7 nucleotides line up with TRBD1. The V and J ends lost 3 bases and 5 bases, in that order; junction bases with no gene match: 5. Germline CDR1 reads SGHRS; CDR2 reads YFSETQ. The CDR3 has 14 amino acids. The CDR3 nucleotides are TGCGCCAGCAGCTCCGGGACAGCCAACAATGAGCAGTTCTTC. Translation gives CASSSGTANNEQFF.

This clonotype has only a few counts. The chain carries TRBV29-1 and TRBJ2-5, with 9 bases matching TRBD1. Germline CDR1 SQVTM, CDR2 ANQGSEA. V lost 2 bases to trimming and J lost 11 bases; unmatched junction nucleotides: 18. This CDR3 comprises 16 residues. Here the CDR3 reads CSVERDRAPQGREQYF. In DNA, the CDR3 is TGCAGCGTTGAACGGGACAGGGCCCCCCAAGGTCGGGAGCAGTACTTC. Combining the CDR3 with reference TRBV29-1 and TRBJ2-5 gives the whole variable domain SAVISQKPSRDICQRGTSLTIQCQVDSQVTMMFWYRQQPGQSLTLIATANQGSEATYESGFVIDKFPISRPNLTFSTLTVSNMSPEDSSIYLCSVERDRAPQGREQYFGPGTRLLVL.

The J gene is TRBJ2-1, the V gene TRBV6-2 or TRBV6-3, with 8 nucleotides matching TRBD2. With 0 bases clipped from V and 0 bases from J, the junction kept 1 base outside the gene matches. CDR1 and CDR2 from the germline V gene are MNHEY and SVGEGT. This CDR3 is 16 amino acids long. In DNA, the CDR3 is TGTGCCAGCAGTTACTCGGCGGGGGGCTCCTACAATGAGCAGTTCTTC. As protein: CASSYSAGGSYNEQFF.

The CDR3 loop is CASSVPGTSGASEQFF. The CDR3 DNA reads TGTGCCAGCAGCGTCCCCGGGACTAGCGGGGCTAGCGAGCAGTTCTTC. The rearrangement links TRBV7-9 to TRBJ2-1, with 13 positions matching TRBD2. Germline V gene sequence: CDR1 SEHNR, CDR2 FQNEAQ (reference sequence). The CDR3 length is 16 residues. V lost 5 bases and J lost 10; bases outside the gene matches: 11. The full variable domain, in which reference TRBV7-9 and TRBJ2-1 provide the parts outside the CDR3, is DTGVSQNPRHKITKRGQNVTFRCDPISEHNRLYWYRQTLGQGPEFLTYFQNEAQLEKSRLLSDRFSAERPKGSFSTLEIQRTEQGDSAMYLCASSVPGTSGASEQFFGPGTRLTVL.

The V and J genes are TRBV25-1 and TRBJ1-5; TRBD1 matches at 8 bases. The germline V gene encodes CDR1 MGHDK and CDR2 SYGVNS. V was pared by 3 bases and J by 1 base, with 14 bases of the junction left unmatched. There are 19 residues in the CDR3. CDR3 loop: CASSELGRGPTWSNQPQHF. The CDR3 coding sequence is TGTGCCAGCAGTGAGCTAGGCAGGGGGCCGACATGGAGCAATCAGCCCCAGCATTTT.

The V and J genes are TRBV10-3 and TRBJ2-3; D is possibly TRBD2 (6 bases). Per the germline V gene, CDR1 is ENHRY and CDR2 is SYGVKD. This CDR3 region has 15 residues. V was clipped by 2 bases and J by 3 bases, with 12 bases between them. CDR3 coding DNA: TGTGCCATCAGTGAGAACAGCGGGTCGACAGATACGCAGTATTTT. Protein sequence: CAISENSGSTDTQYF.